The source of this TCR beta chain is a study of glioma-infiltrating T cells (dated by TCRdb to 2015 to 2016). About the full investigation: TCR alpha- and beta-chain repertoires were sequenced from glioma tissue, non-neoplastic brain tissue and matched peripheral blood mononuclear cells. To measure how far tissue and blood T-cell populations diverged, each tissue-infiltrating repertoire was compared against the peripheral blood repertoire of the same patient. The paired cohort comprised three low-grade glioma patients, roughly 8 primary glioblastoma patients and three non-glioma patients contributing non-neoplastic brain tissue.

TCR alpha and beta CDR3 regions were amplified with the iRepertoire nested amplicon-rescue multiplex PCR (arm-PCR) platform from RNA. The input for one-step reverse transcription and amplification was about 90-450 ng of tissue mRNA or PBMC total RNA. Following bead purification, Illumina adapters were added through a secondary multiplex PCR, and the libraries were then gel-purified between 200 and 400 bp. The libraries contained internal 6-nucleotide barcodes that were used for demultiplexing. Libraries were sequenced on an Illumina MiSeq with 2x220 or 2x250 nucleotide paired-end reads. Concerning the study's data processing: Paired reads were merged using FLASH 1.2.11 and aligned with BWA-MEM to the GRCh37 human genome, and TRA and TRB reads were then extracted. V and J assignment used an IMGT-derived reference of cassette sequences and CDR3 motifs that included pseudogenes. Reads were translated in three frames, and productive CDR3s were defined by a C…FGXG motif without stop codons. Unique combinations of V-J cassette pair and CDR3 amino acid sequence were defined as clonotypes. Reads were filtered by Hamming distance, with the threshold set by the sequence error rate of each sample in mapped regions. TCRdb itself trimmed the public reads at Q25 with fastp, ran MiXCR and retained productive beta chains. Every CDR3 protein is listed once, alongside the most common genes and DNA of its rows. The V and J calls were determined by TCRdb, not by the authors. In this sample the table shows some 180,000 distinct CDR3 sequences, 30% to 40% of which occur a single time. Clones ranked in the top ten supply 20% to 25% of the sample.

Overall results and qualifications from the work: Group comparisons were based on small numbers of patients: three non-neoplastic, three low-grade glioma and eight glioblastoma patients. Only a very small number of CDR3 sequences turned up in both tissue and blood, a result put down to high CDR3 diversity combined with limited sampling. VJ-independent divergence between tissue and blood was lower than expected in non-neoplastic patients but higher than expected in all gliomas, particularly low-grade gliomas.

Ends trimmed: V by 10 bases, J by 7 bases; bases unmatched to a gene: 9. The CDR3 runs 13 amino acids, cysteine and phenylalanine included. Of the read, only the CDR3 DNA is kept; its 39 bases are in frame from base 1. Per the germline V gene (reference sequence), LNHDA is the CDR1 and SQIVND is the CDR2. This clonotype was detected once. The antigen it recognizes is unknown. A much larger clone lies one base from this, so it may be a read error. Sequencing used glioma tissue, nonneoplastic brain tissue, or PBMCs (not recorded which). This receptor was taken from a human donor with low-grade glioma or glioblastoma, undergoing nonglioma brain surgery, or in good health (not recorded which). The chain is assembled from TRBV19 and TRBJ2-3; the junction holds 9 bases that match TRBD2. CDR3 sequence: CAIRLAGLYTQYF. The DNA reads as follows: TGTGCCATTAGGCTAGCGGGACTGTATACGCAGTATTTT.